Below, 17 T cell receptor beta chains from the same sample are listed, as sequenced in a study of a mutant IDH1 vaccine in newly diagnosed glioma. Repertoires were generated with immunoSEQ multiplex PCR, while TCRdb's copy carries only in-frame clones and drops some. The sample gives fewer than 70,000 clones, around 89% of which show up once; approximately 4.2% is in the top ten. Time point in this sample: week 5, during vaccination. In every dose of vaccine, 300 ug of mutant IDH1 20-mer peptide was given alongside topical imiquimod. These TCRs' antigens remain unknown. The source material was PBMCs, sampled from a glioma patient whose treatment included an IDH1 peptide vaccine. The source of these receptors is a woman between 40 and 55 years old with glioma.

J is TRBJ2-2 and V is TRBV29-1; TRBD2 is a possible D gene (6 bases). Germline values: CDR1 SQVTM, CDR2 ANQGSEA. The CDR3 runs 14 residues. V gave up 4 bases and J gave up 0 bases, with 9 bases separating them. The CDR3 region has the DNA TGCAGCGTTGGGGGGAGGTCGAACACCGGGGAGCTGTTTTTT. Translation: CSVGGRSNTGELFF.

The chain uses TRBV6-1 and TRBJ1-2; 9 nucleotides agree with TRBD1. J was trimmed by 6 bases and V by 7 bases; bases with no gene match: 3. The germline V gene has CDR1 MNHNS and CDR2 SASEGT. The CDR3 is 12 amino acids. The CDR3 is CASIGTGNGYTF. CDR3 bases: TGTGCCAGCATAGGGACAGGGAATGGCTACACCTTC.

As for this clone: Compared with germline, one end of the junction differs, possibly owing to a read error. The rearrangement joins TRBV7-7 to TRBJ2-3; D not resolved. The CDR3 runs 14 residues. Per the germline V gene, CDR1 is SSHAT and CDR2 is FNYEAQ (reference sequence). The CDR3 here is CASSLGFGTDTQYF. CDR3 bases: TGTGCTAGCAGCTTAGGTTTCGGCACAGATACGCAGTATTTT. Together with reference TRBV7-7 and TRBJ2-3, the CDR3 gives the full variable domain: GAGVSQSPRYKVTKRGQDVTLRCDPISSHATLYWYQQALGQGPEFLTYFNYEAQPDKSGLPSDRFSAERPEGSISTLTIQRTEQRDSAMYRCASSLGFGTDTQYFGPGTRLTVL.

J is TRBJ1-2 and V is TRBV7-2; D is uncertain. CDR1 SGHTA and CDR2 FQGNSA come from the germline V gene. Trimming took 3 bases from V and 6 from J, leaving 17 bases between them. This CDR3 has 15 amino acids. Here the CDR3 reads CASSFSPIRVHGYTF. The CDR3 DNA sequence: TGTGCCAGCAGCTTTTCCCCGATCCGGGTTCATGGCTACACCTTC.

V usage is TRBV6-5 and J usage is TRBJ1-3; D ambiguous. Germline loops: CDR1 MNHEY, CDR2 SVGAGI. V lost 2 bases and J lost 3, with 14 bases in between. There are 16 residues in the CDR3. As DNA, the CDR3 is TGTGCCAGCAGTTACGGGTCGGCAGAGATTGGAAACACCATATATTTT. Translation gives CASSYGSAEIGNTIYF.

Written as DNA, the CDR3 is TGTGCCAGCAGTTACCAAGGGCCCCTAAGCGGCAATGAGCAGTTCTTC. Translation gives CASSYQGPLSGNEQFF. The chain has TRBV6-5 and TRBJ2-1, with D perhaps matching TRBD2 (5 bases). Trimming removed 2 bases at V and 6 bases at J, with 17 bases between. Germline V gene data show CDR1 as MNHEY and CDR2 as SVGAGI. The CDR3 is 16 amino acids.

The CDR3 nucleotides read TGTGCCAGTAGTAACCGGGACGGATTTATCGAGCAGTACTTC. Residues: CASSNRDGFIEQYF. The V call is TRBV19, the J call TRBJ2-7, with D tentatively TRBD1 or TRBD2 (5 bases each). V was trimmed by 4 bases and J by 6 bases, leaving 16 bases between them. The CDR3 runs 14 residues. The germline gives CDR1 LNHDA, CDR2 SQIVND (reference sequence).

The rearrangement links TRBV6-5 to TRBJ1-1, with 8 bases identical to TRBD1. The CDR3 covers 15 residues. Germline V gives CDR1 MNHEY, CDR2 SVGAGI. The V gene end was trimmed by 7 bases and the J gene end by 1 base; junction bases not matched to a gene: 8. The CDR3 protein is CASKLVGQGNTEAFF. Here the CDR3 DNA reads TGTGCCAGCAAACTCGTTGGACAGGGGAACACTGAAGCTTTCTTT.

This chain connects TRBV29-1 to TRBJ1-2; D is undetermined. CDR1 and CDR2 (germline): SQVTM, ANQGSEA. The CDR3 is 12 residues long. Trimming cost V 3 bases and J 8 bases, with 13 bases left between them. In DNA form, the CDR3 reads TGCAGCGTTGATCCGTTGGGCCGGGGCTACACCTTC. Translating gives CSVDPLGRGYTF. The full variable domain, rest sourced from reference TRBV29-1 and TRBJ1-2, is SAVISQKPSRDICQRGTSLTIQCQVDSQVTMMFWYRQQPGQSLTLIATANQGSEATYESGFVIDKFPISRPNLTFSTLTVSNMSPEDSSIYLCSVDPLGRGYTFGSGTRLTVV.

V and J are TRBV11-2 and TRBJ2-7; 12 bases match TRBD2. CDR1 and CDR2 from the germline V gene are SGHAT and FQNNGV. Trimming at V came to 5 bases and at J to 0 bases, leaving 8 bases not matched to a gene. The CDR3 runs 17 residues. The CDR3, as DNA: TGTGCCAGCAGCGTAGGGACTAGCGGGCGTTACTCCTACGAGCAGTACTTC. Encoded protein: CASSVGTSGRYSYEQYF.

The rearrangement joins TRBV7-2 to TRBJ1-3, with D uncertain. Trimming took off 5 bases at V and 0 bases at J, with 11 bases between the two ends. This CDR3 is built from 15 residues. From germline, CDR1 is SGHTA and CDR2 FQGNSA. CDR3 loop: CASSPGPSSGNTIYF. In nucleotides, the CDR3 is TGTGCCAGCAGCCCCGGTCCTTCCTCTGGAAACACCATATATTTT.

The chain is built from TRBV6-6 and TRBJ2-7; possible D gene TRBD1, 5 bases. Germline V gene lookup returns CDR1 MNHNY and CDR2 SVGAGI (reference sequence). V was pared by 7 bases and J by 1 base, with 14 bases between. This CDR3 has 14 residues. The DNA for the CDR3 is TGTGCCAGCACCCGACAGACGTCTTCCTACGAGCAGTACTTC. Its protein is CASTRQTSSYEQYF.

The chain employs TRBV29-1 and TRBJ1-5; 9 bases align to TRBD1. The CDR3 loop spans 13 amino acids. Trimming took 6 bases from V and 2 from J; bases not matched to a gene: 2. Germline loops: CDR1 SQVTM, CDR2 ANQGSEA. CDR3 in amino acids: CSVQGAGNQPQHF. DNA of the CDR3: TGCAGCGTACAGGGGGCGGGCAATCAGCCCCAGCATTTT.

The genes are TRBV5-4 and TRBJ2-5; D is tentatively TRBD1 or TRBD2 (5 bases each). Trimming removed 0 bases from V and 5 bases from J, with 11 bases in between. Germline assignment: CDR1 SGHNT and CDR2 YYREEE (reference sequence). The CDR3 contains 14 residues. Written as DNA, the CDR3 is TGTGCCAGCAGCTTGGAAACTGGGGGTGAGACCCAGTACTTC. Translating gives CASSLETGGETQYF.

V gene TRBV9 combines with J gene TRBJ1-3; 8 bases match TRBD1. V shed 0 bases and J 5 bases; nucleotides not matched to a gene: 7. The germline gives CDR1 SGDLS, CDR2 YYNGEE. The CDR3 sequence is 16 residues long. CDR3 nucleotide sequence: TGTGCCAGCAGCGTAGAAACAGGACAGGGAAGAAACACCATATATTTT. Protein sequence: CASSVETGQGRNTIYF.

The chain employs TRBV10-3 and TRBJ2-5; perhaps D is TRBD1 or TRBD2 (5 bases each). This CDR3 has 13 residues. Germline CDR1 ENHRY, CDR2 SYGVKD. V dropped 6 bases and J dropped 4 bases, with 12 bases sitting between them. The CDR3 loop reads CAISPTEGETQYF. CDR3 DNA sequence: TGTGCCATCAGCCCGACAGAGGGAGAGACCCAGTACTTC.

In this sample, this clone turned up once. The chain has TRBV27 and TRBJ2-5; 10 positions agree with TRBD2. V was pared by 4 bases and J by 3 bases, with 5 bases of the junction left unmatched. The CDR3 is made up of 15 amino acids. Looked up from germline, CDR1 is MNHEY and CDR2 is SMNVEV (reference sequence). CDR3 nucleotide sequence: TGTGCCAGCAGTTGGAGCGGGAGGGCCGAAGAGACCCAGTACTTC. This translates into CASSWSGRAEETQYF.